This T cell receptor (beta chain) came from a study of T cells after yellow fever vaccination. The study's findings and limits: The appearance of a small share of clonotypes in both CD4 and CD8 compartments was observed. Clones that expanded after primary vaccination mostly reappeared after the booster (over 95% CD4, roughly 90% CD8).

The germline V gene has CDR1 SGHTA and CDR2 FQGNSA. This CDR3 has 13 residues. Trimming shortened V by 8 bases and J by 2 bases, and 10 bases separated the two germline ends. About this clonotype: No antigen is known for it.

TCRdb used MiXCR to reprocess the 5' RACE reads, holding one entry per CDR3 protein. Counted here are over 150,000 distinct CDR3 sequences, 6% to 7.5% occurring once; the ten biggest clones make up more than 2%. The sequencing here drew on CD4+ T cells sorted from PBMCs, taken more than 4 days after the first yellow fever vaccination. This TCR was recovered from a man younger than 35 who received the YFV17D yellow fever vaccine. The gene calls are TRBV7-2 and TRBJ1-5; TRBD1 is a possible D gene (5 bases). CDR3 loop: CASGSGRNQPQHF. In DNA, the CDR3 is TGTGCCAGCGGTTCGGGGCGCAATCAGCCCCAGCATTTT.